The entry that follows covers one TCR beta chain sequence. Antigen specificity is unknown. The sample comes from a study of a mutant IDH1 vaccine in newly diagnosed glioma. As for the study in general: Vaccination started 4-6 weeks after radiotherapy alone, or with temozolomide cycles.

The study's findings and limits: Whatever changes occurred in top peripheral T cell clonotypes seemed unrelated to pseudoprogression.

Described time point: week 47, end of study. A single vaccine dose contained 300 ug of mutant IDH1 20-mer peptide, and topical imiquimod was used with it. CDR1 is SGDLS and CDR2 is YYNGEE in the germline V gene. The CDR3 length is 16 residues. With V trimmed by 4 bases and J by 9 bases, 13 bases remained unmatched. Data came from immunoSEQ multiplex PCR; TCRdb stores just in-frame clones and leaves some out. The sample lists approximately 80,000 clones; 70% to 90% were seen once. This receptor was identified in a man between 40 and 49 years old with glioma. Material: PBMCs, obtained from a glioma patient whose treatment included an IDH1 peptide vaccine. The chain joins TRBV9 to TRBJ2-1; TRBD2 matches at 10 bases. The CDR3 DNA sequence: TGTGCCAGCAGCTTGCATACGAGCGGGGGGGCAGGTGAGCAGTTCTTC. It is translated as CASSLHTSGGAGEQFF.